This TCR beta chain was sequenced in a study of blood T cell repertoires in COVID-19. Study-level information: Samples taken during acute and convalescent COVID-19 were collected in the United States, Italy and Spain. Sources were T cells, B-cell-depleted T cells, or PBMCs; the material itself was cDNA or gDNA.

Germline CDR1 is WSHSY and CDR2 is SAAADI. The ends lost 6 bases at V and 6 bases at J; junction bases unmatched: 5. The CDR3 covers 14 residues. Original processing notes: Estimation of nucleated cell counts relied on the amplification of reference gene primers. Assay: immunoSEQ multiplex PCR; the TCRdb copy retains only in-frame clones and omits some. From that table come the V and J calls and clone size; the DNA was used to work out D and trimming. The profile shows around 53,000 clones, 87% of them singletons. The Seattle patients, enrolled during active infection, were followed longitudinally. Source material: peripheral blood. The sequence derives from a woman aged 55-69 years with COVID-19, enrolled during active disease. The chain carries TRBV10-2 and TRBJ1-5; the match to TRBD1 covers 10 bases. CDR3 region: CASRAGTGVQPQHF. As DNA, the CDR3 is TGCGCCAGCAGGGCCGGGACAGGGGTTCAGCCCCAGCATTTT.